The clone carrying this T cell receptor beta chain was counted a few times. What it recognizes is unknown. The sample originates from a study of T-cell reconstitution after alpha-beta-depleted transplantation in children. Study observations and caveats: TCRbeta diversity was high at day 60 in some patients (a result of surviving recipient T cells and thymic progenitors). T-cell counts and diversity at one year post-transplant came mainly from newly produced T cells. About two months after transplant, alpha-beta T cells reportedly came from several hundred expanded graft clones.

Molecular barcoding with unique molecular identifiers was used for the TCRbeta library. Each CDR3 protein is one row after TCRdb ran MiXCR on the PCR reads. Of 500,000 to 600,000 distinct CDR3 sequences listed, 25% to 30% are singletons. The CDR3 has 19 residues. CDR1 and CDR2 from the germline V gene are MNHEY and SMNVEV (reference sequence). Trimming shortened V by 6 bases and J by 0 bases, and 25 bases separated the two germline ends. The TCR originated in a boy less than two years old with Wiskott-Aldrich syndrome, due to receive a stem cell transplant. Sequences were derived from PBMCs, sampled before TCRalphabeta/CD19-depleted stem cell transplant. The chain couples TRBV27 to TRBJ2-3, with D maybe TRBD2 (6 bases). The CDR3, as DNA: TGTGCCAGCAGGCAAAAATCTATGTGGAGGGGACTCAGCACAGATACGCAGTATTTT. Translated: CASRQKSMWRGLSTDTQYF.